What follows are 19 T cell receptor beta chains derived from one specimen sequenced in a study of T-cell reconstitution after alpha-beta-depleted transplantation in children. Unique molecular identifiers were incorporated during preparation of the TCRbeta library. From the PCR reads, TCRdb called clonotypes with MiXCR, one entry per CDR3 protein. This sample has 500,000 to 650,000 distinct CDR3 sequences; 13% occur once, and the top ten carry around 2%. Sequencing used PBMCs, mostly from graft donor cells, obtained 360 days after TCRalphabeta/CD19-depleted stem cell transplant. The receptors were sampled from a male patient between 5 and 17 years old who had a stem cell transplant for acute myeloid leukemia, so the T cells may come from the graft donor.

The chain couples TRBV5-1 to TRBJ2-1; 8 nucleotides line up with TRBD2. The CDR3 spans 13 residues. In germline, CDR1 is SGHRS, CDR2 YFSETQ. The V and J ends lost 0 bases and 14 bases, in that order; junction bases with no gene match: 7. The CDR3 DNA follows: TGCGCCAGCAGCTTGGGGTTGCGGGAGGAGGAGTTCTTC. Protein product: CASSLGLREEEFF.

There are a few counts of this clonotype. This chain uses TRBV7-2 with TRBJ2-7; a weak D match, TRBD1 (5 bases). CDR1 and CDR2 from the germline V gene are SGHTA and FQGNSA. This CDR3 is built from 14 residues. V lost 5 bases to trimming and J lost 0 bases, with 11 bases between them. This chain's CDR3 is CASSPLGVSYEQYF. The CDR3 nucleotides are TGTGCCAGCAGCCCCTTAGGGGTCTCCTACGAGCAGTACTTC.

This clonotype was picked up a small number of times. This sequence joins TRBV5-1 and TRBJ2-4; D perhaps matches TRBD2 (6 bases). Looked up from germline, CDR1 is SGHRS and CDR2 is YFSETQ. V shed 0 bases and J shed 1 base, with 8 bases lying between them. CDR3 size: 15 residues. The CDR3 spells CASSLALAAKNIQYF. DNA for the CDR3: TGCGCCAGCAGCTTGGCCCTAGCGGCCAAAAACATTCAGTACTTC.

This clonotype has a handful of counts. V usage is TRBV24-1 and J usage is TRBJ2-3; 9 bases align to TRBD2. The length of the CDR3 is 18 residues. CDR1 KGHDR and CDR2 SFDVKD come from the germline V gene. V shed 4 bases and J 3 bases; nucleotides not matched to a gene: 13. The CDR3 nucleotides read TGTGCCACCAGTGAGGGACGGTTTAGCGGGAGATGGACAGATACGCAGTATTTT. This codes for CATSEGRFSGRWTDTQYF.

The chain is built from TRBV11-1 and TRBJ2-7; 7 positions agree with TRBD2. The J segment lost 5 bases and the V segment lost 2 bases, leaving 9 bases of the junction unmatched. The CDR3 has 15 residues. Germline CDR1 SGHAT, CDR2 FQDESV (reference sequence). As DNA, the CDR3 is TGTGCCAGCAGCTTATGGGCGGGAGTGGTAAACGAGCAGTACTTC. Encoded protein: CASSLWAGVVNEQYF.

This clonotype was seen more than once but under ten times. The gene calls are TRBV4-3 and TRBJ2-1; possible D gene TRBD2, 6 bases. The germline V gene encodes CDR1 LGHNA and CDR2 YSLEER. V was pared by 0 bases and J by 1 base, with 10 bases between. The CDR3 has 16 residues. Here the CDR3 reads CASSQDGSTSYNEQFF. CDR3 nucleotide sequence: TGCGCCAGCAGCCAAGACGGGAGTACTTCCTACAATGAGCAGTTCTTC.

The V call is TRBV27, the J call TRBJ2-1; the D gene is possibly TRBD2 (5 bases). This CDR3 spans 15 amino acids. The V and J ends lost 2 bases and 0 bases respectively, with 8 bases between them. Germline CDR1 and CDR2: MNHEY and SMNVEV (reference sequence). In DNA, the CDR3 is TGTGCCAGCAGTTTAACTAGGGCCTCCTACAATGAGCAGTTCTTC. Residues: CASSLTRASYNEQFF.

As to this clonotype: Lacking the conserved final phenylalanine or tryptophan, this CDR3 likely reflects a read error. The rearrangement links TRBV4-3 to TRBJ1-4, with D hard to call. The CDR3 length is 17 residues. CDR1 is LGHNA, CDR2 YSLEER, per germline. Trimming took 0 bases from V and 0 from J, leaving 11 bases between them. CDR3 sequence reads: CASSQDGRFATNEKLFC. CDR3 nucleotide sequence: TGCGCCAGCAGCCAAGATGGGAGGTTTGCAACTAATGAAAAACTGTTTTGT.

This clonotype was counted ten times or more. The chain couples TRBV3-1 to TRBJ2-7; unclear D gene. Between the trimmed V and J ends, which lost 6 bases and 7 bases, there was a span of 13 bases. CDR3 length: 12 residues. Germline CDR1 LGHDT, CDR2 YNNKEL (reference sequence). CDR3: CASSLDQGEQYF. The DNA for the CDR3 is TGTGCCAGCAGTCTGGATCAAGGGGAGCAGTACTTC.

The chain carries TRBV10-3 and TRBJ1-5; weak D call: TRBD1 (6 bases). The germline V and J ends were trimmed by 0 bases and 3 bases, with 9 bases remaining between them. Germline CDR1 is ENHRY and CDR2 is SYGVKD. The CDR3 extends over 15 amino acids. CDR3 nucleotide sequence: TGTGCCATCAGTGAGTCGGGACAAGTCAATCAGCCCCAGCATTTT. Its translation is CAISESGQVNQPQHF.

The chain combines TRBV27 with TRBJ2-3, with D hard to call. V was trimmed by 2 bases and J by 6 bases, leaving 15 bases between them. Germline V gives CDR1 MNHEY, CDR2 SMNVEV (reference sequence). This CDR3 has 15 amino acids. The CDR3 is CASSLRLSSLDTQYF. DNA of the CDR3: TGTGCCAGCAGTTTACGACTCTCCTCCTTGGATACGCAGTATTTT.

The chain has TRBV28 and TRBJ2-5; TRBD1 agrees at 7 bases. The CDR3 consists of 15 residues. CDR1 is MDHEN, CDR2 SYDVKM, per germline. Unmatched junction bases numbered 9, after V lost 3 bases and J lost 5 bases. Here the CDR3 DNA reads TGTGCCAGCAGTTTCCCCCGAGGGGGCGGGGAGACCCAGTACTTC. Its protein product is CASSFPRGGGETQYF.

V is TRBV12-3 or TRBV12-4 and J is TRBJ1-4; unclear D gene. V lost 6 bases, J lost 4 bases, and 15 bases lay in between. The CDR3 is 15 amino acids. The chain's CDR3 is CASSSNRGFNEKLFF. The CDR3 nucleotides read TGTGCCAGCAGCAGCAATCGGGGATTTAATGAAAAACTGTTTTTT.

This clonotype appeared many times. V is TRBV29-1 and J is TRBJ2-5, with D unclear. V lost 3 bases to trimming and J lost 4 bases, with 18 bases between them. CDR3 length: 15 residues. Germline CDR1 and CDR2: SQVTM and ANQGSEA. CDR3 amino acids: CSVDRHSLPGETQYF. Here the CDR3 DNA reads TGCAGCGTTGATCGGCATTCCCTACCCGGAGAGACCCAGTACTTC.

This clonotype occurred a few times. The V call is TRBV11-3, the J call TRBJ2-5; no clear D gene. This CDR3 has 13 amino acids. Germline V gene data show CDR1 as SGHNT and CDR2 as YENEEA. Trimming shortened V by 6 bases and J by 2 bases, and 10 bases separated the two germline ends. The CDR3 sequence is CASRGMGQETQYF. The CDR3 DNA is TGTGCCAGCAGAGGAATGGGGCAAGAGACCCAGTACTTC.

This clonotype was found a few times. This rearrangement joins TRBV9 to TRBJ2-6; possibly TRBD2 for D (6 bases). V was shortened by 4 bases and J by 0 bases, with 11 bases between the two germline ends. The germline CDR1 and CDR2 sequences are SGDLS and YYNGEE. The CDR3 is 16 residues long. CDR3 DNA: TGTGCCAGCAGCTCGGAGGGGTTCTCTGGGGCCAACGTCCTGACTTTC. It is translated as CASSSEGFSGANVLTF.

This clonotype was found a few times. The rearrangement joins TRBV24-1 to TRBJ1-2, with D possibly being TRBD1 (6 bases). This CDR3 comprises 15 residues. Per the germline V gene, CDR1 is KGHDR and CDR2 is SFDVKD. V shed 1 base and J shed 4 bases, with 12 bases lying between them. CDR3 DNA: TGTGCCACCAGTGATTTTGGACAGCCTTTCTATGGCTACACCTTC. Protein product: CATSDFGQPFYGYTF.

The chain combines TRBV27 with TRBJ2-5; D perhaps matches TRBD2 (5 bases). Germline V lookup: CDR1 MNHEY, CDR2 SMNVEV (reference sequence). V lost 5 bases, J lost 4 bases, and 11 bases lay in between. CDR3 length equals 13 residues. This CDR3 reads CASSPPRGETQYF. The DNA of the CDR3 is TGTGCCAGCAGTCCCCCTCGGGGAGAGACCCAGTACTTC.

This clonotype has ten or more counts. The J gene is TRBJ2-3, the V gene TRBV20-1; no reliable D call. The CDR3 covers 12 residues. CDR1 and CDR2 from the germline V gene are DFQATT and SNEGSKA (reference sequence). Trimming cost V 1 base and J 6 bases, with 8 bases left between them. CDR3 region: CSARGLPDTQYF. For the CDR3, the DNA is TGCAGTGCTAGAGGCCTCCCGGATACGCAGTATTTT.